These 3 T cell receptor beta chains originate from one sample sequenced in a study of cytomegalovirus exposure and HLA in healthy donors. The PCR had 60 Vbeta and 13 Jbeta primers. TCRdb keeps only in-frame clones here, not all; method: immunoSEQ multiplex PCR. The sample yields 150,000 or so clones, 65% to 70% seen once. Sequencing input: PBMCs. The receptor set was obtained from a young man in good health and CMV-seropositive.

The chain couples TRBV6-1 to TRBJ2-1; TRBD1 aligns across 7 bases. The germline gives CDR1 MNHNS, CDR2 SASEGT. This CDR3 spans 17 amino acids. With V trimmed by 4 bases and J by 3 bases, 12 bases remained unmatched. The CDR3 DNA follows: TGTGCCAGCAGTGCCCAAGGGACCGGGACAGACTACAATGAGCAGTTCTTC. Protein: CASSAQGTGTDYNEQFF.

In its sample, this clone was seen a few times. The chain couples TRBV2 to TRBJ2-1; 16 bases are shared with TRBD2. Germline CDR1 is SNHLY and CDR2 is FYNNEI. This CDR3 comprises 16 residues. The V and J ends lost 4 bases and 12 bases, in that order; junction bases with no gene match: 9. The CDR3 DNA reads as TGTGCCAGCAGTGTTAGGGGACTAGCGGGGGGGCGTGGGCAGTTCTTC. This gives the protein CASSVRGLAGGRGQFF.

V and J are TRBV5-1 and TRBJ2-1, with a weak D call TRBD1 (5 bases). Germline CDR1 is SGHRS and CDR2 is YFSETQ. The germline V and J ends were trimmed by 4 bases and 0 bases, with 14 bases remaining between them. The CDR3 is 16 amino acids. The CDR3 nucleotides are TGCGCCAGCAGCCCAGGGTGGGGCGGCTCCTACAATGAGCAGTTCTTC. It specifies CASSPGWGGSYNEQFF.